This T cell receptor beta chain was captured by sequencing in a study of shared clonotypes between healthy human individuals. Across the whole study: Participating donors consisted of two women and a few men aged 18 to 49. General observations from the study: Rarefaction indicated that sorted-subset sequencing remained incomplete although depth was large. As a rule, naive subsets had a larger estimated richness than memory subsets.

Germline V gene lookup returns CDR1 MNHEY and CDR2 SMNVEV (reference sequence). The CDR3 length is 15 residues. V lost 2 bases, J lost 1 base, and 12 bases lay in between. With regard to this clone: The target antigen is unknown.

The study separated CD4+ cells into CD45RA+ naive and CD45RA-negative memory subsets. The table came from immunoSEQ multiplex PCR; TCRdb's copy has only in-frame clones and leaves some out. This table has a few million clones, 80% to 95% appearing once. The sequence derives from a man aged 18 to 29 in good health. Some clones in this sample may be carry-over from other donors' samples. The sequencing input was naive CD4+ T cells from PBMCs. The subset here: CD45RA+ positively selected. This rearrangement joins TRBV27 to TRBJ2-7; D tentatively reads TRBD1 or TRBD2 (5 bases each). The CDR3 spells CASSLIRDPSYEQYF. The CDR3 nucleotides are TGTGCCAGCAGTTTAATACGGGACCCTTCCTACGAGCAGTACTTC.